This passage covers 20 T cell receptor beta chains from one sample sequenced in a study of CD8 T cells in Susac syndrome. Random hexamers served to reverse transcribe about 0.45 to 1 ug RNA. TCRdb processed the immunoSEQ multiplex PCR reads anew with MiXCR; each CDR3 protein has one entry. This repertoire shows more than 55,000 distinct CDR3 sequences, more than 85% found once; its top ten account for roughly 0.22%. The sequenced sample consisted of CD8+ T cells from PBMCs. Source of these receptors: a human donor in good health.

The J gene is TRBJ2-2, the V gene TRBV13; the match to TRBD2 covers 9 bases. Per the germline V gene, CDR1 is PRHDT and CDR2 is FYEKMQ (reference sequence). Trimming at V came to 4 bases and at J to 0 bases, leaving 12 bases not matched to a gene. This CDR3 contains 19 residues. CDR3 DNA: TGTGCCAGCAGCTCCGAAGACACACGCGGGGGGGCGAACACCGGGGAGCTGTTTTTT. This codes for CASSSEDTRGGANTGELFF. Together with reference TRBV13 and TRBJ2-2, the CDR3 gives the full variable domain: AAGVIQSPRHLIKEKRETATLKCYPIPRHDTVYWYQQGPGQDPQFLISFYEKMQSDKGSIPDRFSAQQFSDYHSELNMSSLELGDSALYFCASSSEDTRGGANTGELFFGEGSRLTVL.

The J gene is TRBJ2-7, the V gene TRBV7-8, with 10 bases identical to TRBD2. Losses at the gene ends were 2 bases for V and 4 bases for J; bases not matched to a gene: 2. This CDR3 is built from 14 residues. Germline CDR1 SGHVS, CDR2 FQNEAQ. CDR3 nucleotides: TGTGCCAGCAGCTTACCTAGCGGGGGTTACGAGCAGTACTTC. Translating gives CASSLPSGGYEQYF.

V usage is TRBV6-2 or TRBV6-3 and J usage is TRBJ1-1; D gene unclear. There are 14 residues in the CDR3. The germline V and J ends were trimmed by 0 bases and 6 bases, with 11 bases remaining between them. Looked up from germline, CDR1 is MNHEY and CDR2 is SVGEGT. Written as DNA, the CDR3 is TGTGCCAGCAGTTACTCTCCCGAGGGCGCTGAAGCTTTCTTT. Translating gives CASSYSPEGAEAFF.

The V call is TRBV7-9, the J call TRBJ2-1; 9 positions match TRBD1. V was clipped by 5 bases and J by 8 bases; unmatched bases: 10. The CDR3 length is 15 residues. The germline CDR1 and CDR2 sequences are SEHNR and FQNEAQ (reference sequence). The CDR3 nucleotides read TGTGCCAGCAGCCACCGGACAGGGGCTTGGGATGAGCAGTTCTTC. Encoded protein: CASSHRTGAWDEQFF.

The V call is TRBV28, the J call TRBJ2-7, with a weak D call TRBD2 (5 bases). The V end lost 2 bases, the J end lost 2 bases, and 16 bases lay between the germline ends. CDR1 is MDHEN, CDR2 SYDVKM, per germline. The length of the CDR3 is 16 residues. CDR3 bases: TGTGCCAGCAGTTTAAACGGGGTGGATTCACCCTACGAGCAGTACGTC. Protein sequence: CASSLNGVDSPYEQYV.

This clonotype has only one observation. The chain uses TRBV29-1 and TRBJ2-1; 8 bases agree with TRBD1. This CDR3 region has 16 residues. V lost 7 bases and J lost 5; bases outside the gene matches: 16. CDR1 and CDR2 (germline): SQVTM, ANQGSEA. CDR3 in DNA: TGCAGCGCCATAAGCCCTCGACAGGGGCTGGACAATGAGCAGTTCTTC. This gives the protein CSAISPRQGLDNEQFF.

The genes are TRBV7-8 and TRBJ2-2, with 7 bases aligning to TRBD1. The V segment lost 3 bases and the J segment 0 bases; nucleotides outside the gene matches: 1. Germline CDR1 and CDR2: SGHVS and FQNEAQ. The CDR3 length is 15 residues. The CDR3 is CASSFDRANTGELFF. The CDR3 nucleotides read TGTGCCAGCAGCTTCGACAGGGCGAACACCGGGGAGCTGTTTTTT.

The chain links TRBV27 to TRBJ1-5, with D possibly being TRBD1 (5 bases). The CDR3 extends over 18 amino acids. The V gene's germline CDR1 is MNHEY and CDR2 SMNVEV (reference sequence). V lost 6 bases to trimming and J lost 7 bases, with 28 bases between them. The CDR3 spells CASSSTLGRYSGGQPQHF. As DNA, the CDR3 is TGTGCCAGCAGCTCGACACTCGGACGGTATAGCGGGGGACAGCCCCAGCATTTT.

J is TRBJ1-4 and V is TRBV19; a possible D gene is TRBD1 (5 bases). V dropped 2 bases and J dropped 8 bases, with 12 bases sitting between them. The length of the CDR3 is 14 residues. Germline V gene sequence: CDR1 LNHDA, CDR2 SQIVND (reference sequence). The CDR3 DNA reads TGTGCCAGTAGTATATCGGCAGGGTACGAAAAACTGTTTTTT. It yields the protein CASSISAGYEKLFF.

In DNA form, the CDR3 reads TGTGCCAGCAGCGAAGAAACAGATACGCAGTATTTT. This gives the protein CASSEETDTQYF. The chain has TRBV5-6 and TRBJ2-3; D ambiguous. In germline, CDR1 is SGHDT, CDR2 YYEEEE. The length of the CDR3 is 12 residues. Trimming stripped 4 bases from V and 3 bases from J, with 6 bases between. The full variable domain, rest sourced from reference TRBV5-6 and TRBJ2-3, is DAGVTQSPTHLIKTRGQQVTLRCSPKSGHDTVSWYQQALGQGPQFIFQYYEEEERQRGNFPDRFSGHQFPNYSSELNVNALLLGDSALYLCASSEETDTQYFGPGTRLTVL.

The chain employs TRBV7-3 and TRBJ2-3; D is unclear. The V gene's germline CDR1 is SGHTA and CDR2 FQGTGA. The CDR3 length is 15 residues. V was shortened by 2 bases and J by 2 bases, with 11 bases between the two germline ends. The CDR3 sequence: CASSLGVTVTDTQYF. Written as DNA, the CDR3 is TGTGCCAGCAGCTTAGGCGTTACGGTCACAGATACGCAGTATTTT. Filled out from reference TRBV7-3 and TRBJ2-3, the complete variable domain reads GAGVSQTPSNKVTEKGKYVELRCDPISGHTALYWYRQSLGQGPEFLIYFQGTGAADDSGLPNDRFFAVRPEGSVSTLKIQRTERGDSAVYLCASSLGVTVTDTQYFGPGTRLTVL.

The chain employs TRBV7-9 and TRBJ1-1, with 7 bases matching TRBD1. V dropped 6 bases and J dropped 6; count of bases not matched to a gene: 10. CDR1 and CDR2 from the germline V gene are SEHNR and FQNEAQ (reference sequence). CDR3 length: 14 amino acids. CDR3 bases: TGTGCCAGCAGGGCTATACAGGGGACCCCTGAAGCTTTCTTT. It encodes CASRAIQGTPEAFF.

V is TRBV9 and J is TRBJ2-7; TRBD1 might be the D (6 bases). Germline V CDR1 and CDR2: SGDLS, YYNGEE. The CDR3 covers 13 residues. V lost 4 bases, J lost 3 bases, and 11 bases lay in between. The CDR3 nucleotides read TGTGCCAGCAGCAAACCGGACAGCTACGAGCAGTACTTC. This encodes CASSKPDSYEQYF.

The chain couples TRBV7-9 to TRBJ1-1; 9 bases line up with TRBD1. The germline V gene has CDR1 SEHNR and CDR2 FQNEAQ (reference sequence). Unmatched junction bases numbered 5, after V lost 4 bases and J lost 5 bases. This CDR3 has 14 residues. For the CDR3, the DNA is TGTGCCAGCAGCTCCGACAGGGGGTTTACTGAAGCTTTCTTT. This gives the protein CASSSDRGFTEAFF.

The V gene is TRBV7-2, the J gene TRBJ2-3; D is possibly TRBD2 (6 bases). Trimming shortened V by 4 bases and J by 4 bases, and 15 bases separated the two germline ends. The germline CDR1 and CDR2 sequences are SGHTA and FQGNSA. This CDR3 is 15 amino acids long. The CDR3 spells CASSYSGGLADTQYF. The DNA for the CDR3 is TGTGCCAGCAGCTATTCCGGGGGTTTGGCAGATACGCAGTATTTT.

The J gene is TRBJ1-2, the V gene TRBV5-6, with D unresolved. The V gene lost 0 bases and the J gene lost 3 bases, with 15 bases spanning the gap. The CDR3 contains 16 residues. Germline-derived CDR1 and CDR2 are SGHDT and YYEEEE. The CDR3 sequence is CASSLERVWGDYGYTF. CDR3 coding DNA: TGTGCCAGCAGCTTGGAGCGGGTGTGGGGAGACTATGGCTACACCTTC.

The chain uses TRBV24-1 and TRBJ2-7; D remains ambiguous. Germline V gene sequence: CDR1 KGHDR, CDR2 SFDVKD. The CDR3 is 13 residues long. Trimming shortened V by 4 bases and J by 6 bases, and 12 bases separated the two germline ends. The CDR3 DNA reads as TGTGCCACCAGTGAACGGCGAAACTCCGAGCAGTACTTC. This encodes CATSERRNSEQYF.

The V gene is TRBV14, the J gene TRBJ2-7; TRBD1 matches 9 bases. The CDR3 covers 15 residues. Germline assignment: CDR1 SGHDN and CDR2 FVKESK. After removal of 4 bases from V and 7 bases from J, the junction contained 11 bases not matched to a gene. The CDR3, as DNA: TGTGCCAGCAGCCGACCCGGGACAGGGATTATAGAGCAGTACTTC. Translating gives CASSRPGTGIIEQYF.

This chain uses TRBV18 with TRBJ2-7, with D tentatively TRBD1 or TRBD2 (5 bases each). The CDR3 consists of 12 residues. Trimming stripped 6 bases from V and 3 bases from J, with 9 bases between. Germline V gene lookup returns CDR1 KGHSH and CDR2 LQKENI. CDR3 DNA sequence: TGTGCCAGCTCCCGGGACGGCTACGAGCAGTACTTC. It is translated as CASSRDGYEQYF.

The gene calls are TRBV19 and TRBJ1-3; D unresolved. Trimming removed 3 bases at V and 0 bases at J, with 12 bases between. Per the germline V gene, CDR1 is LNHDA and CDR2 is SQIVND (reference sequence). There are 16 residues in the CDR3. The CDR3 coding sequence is TGTGCCAGTAGTATGGAAGGTGGGATCTCTGGAAACACCATATATTTT. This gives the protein CASSMEGGISGNTIYF. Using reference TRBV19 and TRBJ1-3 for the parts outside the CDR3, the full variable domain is DGGITQSPKYLFRKEGQNVTLSCEQNLNHDAMYWYRQDPGQGLRLIYYSQIVNDFQKGDIAEGYSVSREKKESFPLTVTSAQKNPTAFYLCASSMEGGISGNTIYFGEGSWLTVV.